Listed below are T cell receptor beta chains from one sample, sequenced in a study of post-analysis software for immune sequencing data. TCRdb analysed the PCR reads with MiXCR anew, one entry per CDR3 protein. In the table there are about 500,000 distinct CDR3 sequences, approximately 45% of which are singletons. The sequenced material came from blood. The receptors come from a girl aged 5-17 years with multiple sclerosis. The CDR3 runs from the conserved cysteine through the conserved F or W. The order of the fields is V gene, J gene, clone size, D gene, CDR3 DNA, CDR3 protein. D genes are given only for firm matches. Only some rows state a clone size, as once, few, many or a class for expanded clones.

>TRBV20-1|TRBJ1-2|NA|NA
TGCAGTGCTAGTCCCGGGCTCGATTATGGCTACACCTTC
CSASPGLDYGYTF
>TRBV9|TRBJ2-1|few|NA
TGTGCCAGCAGCGTAGGAACTAGCAGTACTGAGCAGTTCTTC
CASSVGTSSTEQFF
>TRBV3-1|TRBJ2-1|NA|TRBD2
TGTGCCAGCAGCCAACCCCCCTCGAGCGGGAGCAATGAGCGGTTCTTC
CASSQPPSSGSNERFF
>TRBV6-1|TRBJ2-5|NA|TRBD2
TGTGCCAGCAGTGGACTAGCGGGAAAAGAGACCCAGTACTTC
CASSGLAGKETQYF
>TRBV7-6|TRBJ2-5|NA|TRBD2
TGTGCCAGCAGCGAAAACATGGGGGGGTACCAAGAGACCCAGTACTTC
CASSENMGGYQETQYF
>TRBV7-3|TRBJ2-1|NA|TRBD2
TGTGCCAGCAGCATGGGGCTAGCGGGAGTCTATGAGCAGTTCTTC
CASSMGLAGVYEQFF
>TRBV5-1|TRBJ2-3|NA|NA
TGCGCCAGCAGCTTGCCCGCGGGGACAGATACGCAGTATTTT
CASSLPAGTDTQYF
>TRBV20-1|TRBJ2-1|NA|NA
TGCAGTGCTAGACCGATGTCGGCGGAGGGCTACAATGAGCAGTTCTTC
CSARPMSAEGYNEQFF
>TRBV7-8|TRBJ2-1|few|NA
TGTGCCAGCAGCTTAATCAGGGGCGGAAATGAGCAGTTCTTC
CASSLIRGGNEQFF
>TRBV9|TRBJ2-7|NA|TRBD2
TGTGCCAGCAGCGCAGTAGCGGGAGGCTCCTACGAGCAGTACTTC
CASSAVAGGSYEQYF
>TRBV29-1|TRBJ2-7|few|TRBD2
TGCAGCGTCGCAGCGGGAGCCTACGAGCAGTACTTC
CSVAAGAYEQYF
>TRBV6-4|TRBJ1-1|NA|NA
TGTGCCAGCAGTGGCTCACCCGCAGCCGAAGCTTTCTTT
CASSGSPAAEAFF
>TRBV15|TRBJ2-5|few|TRBD2
TGTGCCACCAGCAGTCGACTAGCGGGAGTGGAGGTCAGAGAGACCCAGTACTTC
CATSSRLAGVEVRETQYF
>TRBV6-6|TRBJ2-7|NA|NA
TGTGCCAGCAGATTGAGCTCCTACGAGCAGTACTTC
CASRLSSYEQYF
>TRBV5-1|TRBJ1-2|few|NA
TGCGCCAGCAGCCGATCGGACATCCTTAACTATGGCTACACCTTC
CASSRSDILNYGYTF
>TRBV15|TRBJ2-3|NA|NA
TGTGCCACCAGCAGAGCCCCCCTCGGGAGTAGTACGCAGTATTTT
CATSRAPLGSSTQYF
>TRBV20-1|TRBJ2-7|few|NA
TGCAGTGCTAGGGTTGGGAGGTTATTCTACGAGCAGTACTTC
CSARVGRLFYEQYF
>TRBV19|TRBJ1-1|NA|NA
TGTGCCAGTAGATCCCTCCGGAACATGAACACTGAAGCTTTCTTT
CASRSLRNMNTEAFF
>TRBV3-1|TRBJ2-4|NA|NA
TGTGCCAGCAGCCAAGAAGCCCCCCTAGCGATCAAAAACATTCAGTACTTC
CASSQEAPLAIKNIQYF
>TRBV20-1|TRBJ2-7|few|NA
TGCAGTGCTGGGGCATACGAGCAGTACTTC
CSAGAYEQYF
>TRBV5-6|TRBJ2-7|NA|TRBD2
TGTGCCAGCAGCCCTACTAGCGGGATAATCTACGAGCAGTACTTC
CASSPTSGIIYEQYF
>TRBV4-3|TRBJ2-1|few|NA
TGCGCCAGCAGCCATTGGGGGGCAACCTCCTACAATGAGCAGTTCTTC
CASSHWGATSYNEQFF
>TRBV6-2/TRBV6-3|TRBJ1-5|NA|NA
TGTGCCAGCACCGGAAGACAGGACCAGCCCCAGCATTTT
CASTGRQDQPQHF
>TRBV5-6|TRBJ2-7|NA|NA
TGTGCCAGCAGCTTGGTGGCGGGGATCGAGCAGTACTTC
CASSLVAGIEQYF
>TRBV11-2|TRBJ2-3|many|NA
TGTGCCAGCAGCTTAAAAGTCATTGAAGCCTATCGCACAGATACGCAGTATTTT
CASSLKVIEAYRTDTQYF
>TRBV2|TRBJ1-2|few|TRBD1
TGTGCCAGCAGGCCGACAGGGATATCAGGCTACACCTTC
CASRPTGISGYTF
>TRBV4-1|TRBJ2-7|few|TRBD2
TGCGCCAGCAGCCAAAGCGGGAACTACGAGCAGTACTTC
CASSQSGNYEQYF
>TRBV4-3|TRBJ2-7|NA|NA
TGCGCCAGCAGCCAAGTAGGCAGCTCCTACGAGCAGTACTTC
CASSQVGSSYEQYF
>TRBV4-3|TRBJ2-3|few|NA
TGCGCCAGCAGCCCGACGCGTCCTGATACGCAGTATTTT
CASSPTRPDTQYF
>TRBV12-3/TRBV12-4|TRBJ2-7|NA|TRBD1
TGTGCCAGCGCCTCCCGGACAGGGACCTACGAGCAGTACTTC
CASASRTGTYEQYF
>TRBV6-6|TRBJ2-1|few|NA
TGTGCCAGCAGGATGGGGCGGGCTTTGGATGAGCAGTTCTTC
CASRMGRALDEQFF
>TRBV7-2|TRBJ2-1|NA|NA
TGTGCCAGCAGCTTAGCTTCAGGGGATCACAATGAGCAGTTCTTC
CASSLASGDHNEQFF
>TRBV7-2|TRBJ2-3|few|NA
TGTGCCAGCAGCTTAGTTTTTGAGGCAGATACGCAGTATTTT
CASSLVFEADTQYF
>TRBV11-2|TRBJ1-1|NA|NA
TGTGCCAGCAGCTTAGTTTGGGACTCAAACACTGAAGCTTTCTTT
CASSLVWDSNTEAFF
>TRBV2|TRBJ1-4|NA|TRBD1
TGTGCCAGCAGGGACAGGGGGCTAGGTGAAAAACTGTTTTTT
CASRDRGLGEKLFF
>TRBV5-5|TRBJ2-3|NA|NA
TGTGCCAGCAGCTCGGACCCTTTAAATACGCAGTATTTT
CASSSDPLNTQYF
>TRBV5-1|TRBJ2-7|few|TRBD2
TGCGCCAGCAGCGTTACTAGCGTCTCCTACGAGCAGTACTTC
CASSVTSVSYEQYF
>TRBV4-2|TRBJ2-3|few|TRBD2
TGTGCCAGCAGCCAAGTCCCCCCGGGACTAGGAACAACCAGTCCCAGAAAAGATACGCAGTATTTT
CASSQVPPGLGTTSPRKDTQYF
>TRBV7-9|TRBJ2-5|NA|TRBD1
TGTGCCAGCAGCATACAGGGGGCGGGAGAGACCCAGTACTTC
CASSIQGAGETQYF
>TRBV27|TRBJ2-5|NA|NA
TGTGCCAGCAGTTTGGGCTCCCATTGGGAGACCCAGTACTTC
CASSLGSHWETQYF
>TRBV10-3|TRBJ1-2|once|TRBD1
TGTGCCATCAGGGGACAGGGGGCCACAGGAGGAGGCTACACCTTC
CAIRGQGATGGGYTF
>TRBV20-1|TRBJ1-5|NA|TRBD1
TGCAGTGCTAGAGATCAAGGGGGCAGTCAGCCCCAGCATTTT
CSARDQGGSQPQHF
>TRBV5-1|TRBJ2-7|few|TRBD1
TGCGCCAGCAGCTTGGATCCACAGGGGGCCCCCTACGAGCAGTACTTC
CASSLDPQGAPYEQYF
>TRBV2|TRBJ1-5|NA|NA
TGTGCCAGCAGGAGGGAGGGAGGTCAGCCCCAGCATTTT
CASRREGGQPQHF
>TRBV11-2|TRBJ2-1|NA|NA
TGTGCCAGCAGCTTATCGCAGGGGACCTACAATGAGCAGTTCTTC
CASSLSQGTYNEQFF
>TRBV29-1|TRBJ1-2|few|NA
TGCAGCGTTGAACGCCGCCTTCGTGACCTCGACTATGGCTACACCTTC
CSVERRLRDLDYGYTF
>TRBV28|TRBJ1-2|once|NA
TGTGCCAGCAGTTTTATAGTCCTTTCGGGCTACACCTTC
CASSFIVLSGYTF
>TRBV5-1|TRBJ2-3|few|NA
TGCGCCAGTTCAGTCGGAGGGGACAAGGAGGCAGATACGCAGTATTTT
CASSVGGDKEADTQYF
>TRBV9|TRBJ2-1|NA|NA
TGTGCCAGCAGCGTAGCCCATGAGCAGTTCTTC
CASSVAHEQFF
>TRBV7-3|TRBJ2-3|few|TRBD1
TGTGCCAGCAGCCTTCAGACAGGGATGGATACGCAGTATTTT
CASSLQTGMDTQYF
>TRBV20-1|TRBJ2-7|NA|NA
TGCAGTGCTAGTGAGGGGGGAGGGGGGCGGTACGAGCAGTACTTC
CSASEGGGGRYEQYF
>TRBV28|TRBJ1-4|NA|TRBD1
TGTGCCAGCAGTCCAAGGGCAGGGGGTAGTGAAAAACTGTTTTTT
CASSPRAGGSEKLFF
>TRBV5-6|TRBJ2-7|NA|TRBD2
TGTGCCAGCAAGGCGGGAGAAGGGTACGAGCAGTACTTC
CASKAGEGYEQYF
>TRBV12-3/TRBV12-4|TRBJ2-7|NA|TRBD2
TGTGCCAGCAGTCAAGGGCTCGGACTAGCGGGAGTGAGAGAGCAGTACTTC
CASSQGLGLAGVREQYF